The TCR beta chain described here comes from a study of hypomethylating agent response in myelodysplastic syndrome (dated by TCRdb to the early 2020s). Background on the whole study: The hypomethylating agents azacitidine (about 75% of the 11) or decitabine (3 of 11) were used to treat the patients. The cohort included 8 or 9 male and a couple of female myelodysplastic syndrome patients. On average the patients were approximately 72 +/- 6.3 years old, and a diploid cytogenetic profile was seen most often. The most frequent mutation was TET2, found in about 45% of the 11 patients. Roughly 6 patients responded with complete response or hematologic improvement, and a few patients were non-responders. Complete response or hematologic improvement counted as response, and patients meeting neither criterion were classed as non-responders.

On the study overall, not on this receptor specifically: A possible recognition of novel MDS antigens by the shared GLIPH2 clusters was not confirmed and needs experimental validation. Healthy control donors were not age-matched to MDS patients, which could have impacted the MDS versus healthy comparison. The cohort was small, with only around 10 patients analyzed. Responders more often showed novel clonotypes emerging, while non-responders displayed more contracted clonotypes after treatment. After treatment with a hypomethylating agent, no significant changes in richness, rarefaction diversity or clonality were seen, whether all patients were considered together or each response group separately.

As regards this clone: Its antigen target is currently unknown. Nothing much larger sits one base from this clone, and base qualities are not available.

Library generation was performed with the immunoSEQ multiplex PCR assay. Survey resolution was used, with two replicates of around 200 ng each, totaling roughly 400 ng of DNA per sample. Rearranged TCRB sequences in genomic DNA were detected with the hsTCRB kit using multiplex PCR primers targeting V and J genes. To amplify the CDR3 region, the first PCR ran for 25 to 40 cycles with the QIAGEN Multiplex PCR Kit. An approximately 8-cycle second PCR added sample barcodes and Illumina adapters to each replicate. Quantification of the pooled libraries was done with a QuantStudio 6 and the KAPA library quantification kit. Approximately 15 pM of pooled libraries was sequenced on an Illumina MiSeq using 156-cycle single-end reads and a 15-cycle index read. The original pipeline was this. Of some 170,000 unique clonotypes, about 1.6% were flagged by VDJdb annotation as previously reported viral-epitope-specific clonotypes. The immunoSEQ Data Assistant and immunoSEQ Analyzer converted raw reads into normalized, annotated TCRB repertoires. Clonotypes were analyzed with BioAnalyzer and version 0.6.5 of the immunarch R package. Every repertoire was downsampled to the clone count of the smallest repertoire before richness was estimated. Clonotypes were classified as expanded, contracted or novel by Fisher's exact tests, with novel defined as zero frequency before treatment. Significantly changed CDR3 beta sequences were clustered with GLIPH2 using simulation_depth=1000 and kmer_min_depth=3, and CDR3s shorter than five residues were excluded. Not all clones reach the TCRdb copy of this immuneACCESS table, which keeps in-frame sequences only. Checked studies attribute under half of the gap to unresolved V genes and leave the rest unexplained. V and J calls and clone size are copied from that table; D and trimming were computed from the DNA. Recorded for this sample are several thousand clones; approximately 81% of them occurred a single time. Approximately 30% of the sample is in the top ten clones.

Reading from cysteine to phenylalanine, the CDR3 counts 16 amino acids. Solely the CDR3 DNA is kept, with 48 bases framed from the first base. CDR1 and CDR2, per the germline V gene (reference sequence), are SEHNR and FQNEAQ. The germline ends are 10 bases apart after V is trimmed by 1 base and J by 0 bases. T-cell subsets were not sorted, and bulk bone marrow was analyzed instead. TCR beta CDR3 regions were immunosequenced from bone marrow of about a dozen myelodysplastic syndrome patients before and after hypomethylating agent therapy. For longitudinal repertoire tracking, a baseline bone marrow plus two to three bone marrows at different post-treatment timepoints were contributed by each patient. Genomic DNA was isolated from whole bone marrow, and DNA quality was assessed with TapeStation, NanoDrop OneC and PicoGreen assays.

Sample: bone marrow, taken before or after starting hypomethylating agent treatment for myelodysplastic syndrome (not recorded which). The sequence was collected from a human donor with myelodysplastic syndrome. The V and J genes are TRBV7-9 and TRBJ1-3, with the D gene call left open. The CDR3 amino acid sequence is: CASSLGVSSSGNTIYF. The DNA sequence is given as TGTGCCAGCAGCTTAGGCGTAAGTTCCTCTGGAAACACCATATATTTT.